This T cell receptor (beta chain) was sequenced in a study of blood T cell repertoires in COVID-19. Across the study: Italy, Spain and the United States were the sources of the convalescent and acute COVID-19 samples. T cells, B-cell-depleted T cells, or PBMCs supplied cDNA or gDNA.

Original methodology: Using reference gene primer amplification, nucleated cell counts were estimated. Only in-frame clones appear in the TCRdb table, and some are missing; sequencing was by immunoSEQ multiplex PCR. That table is the source of V, J and clone size, and D and trimming were worked out from the DNA. The profile shows 250,000 to 300,000 clones, 91% of them singletons. While infection was still active, Seattle patients were enrolled and then followed longitudinally. The TCR comes from a woman aged 25 to 39 with COVID-19, enrolled during active disease. The sequencing input was peripheral blood.

The CDR3: CASSLTQVDRGLGYTF. As DNA, the CDR3 is TGTGCCAGCAGCTTAACCCAAGTCGACAGGGGGTTAGGCTACACCTTC. This chain uses TRBV7-6 with TRBJ1-2, with 9 positions matching TRBD1. The length of the CDR3 is 16 residues. Germline loops: CDR1 SGHVS, CDR2 FNYEAQ. Trimming cost V 2 bases and J 8 bases; bases outside gene matches: 12.